This TCR beta chain emerged from a study of cytomegalovirus exposure and HLA in healthy donors. The PCR made use of 60 Vbeta and 13 Jbeta primers. TCRdb's table, derived via immunoSEQ multiplex PCR, lists solely in-frame clones and lacks some. The sample yields 80,000 to 100,000 clones, around 80% seen once. Samples came from healthy bone marrow donors. Overall study findings and caveats: For cytomegalovirus status, the classifier reportedly gave diagnoses with high specificity and sensitivity. TCR beta chain V- and J-gene trimming was linked, in a later analysis, to a missense variant in DCLRE1C. Data from an earlier analysis indicated that most TCR beta V segments were productive either about 87% or about 30% of the time.

From germline, CDR1 is MGHDK and CDR2 SYGVNS. The ends were cut back, 3 bases at V and 7 bases at J, with 6 bases in the middle. The CDR3 consists of 11 residues. Note on this clone: Its antigen is unidentified.

The rearrangement uses TRBV25-1 and TRBJ2-5; no reliable D call. The sequencing input was PBMCs. The TCR comes from a man aged 25-40 years in good health and CMV-seronegative. This chain's CDR3 is CASSERGTQYF. For the CDR3, the DNA is TGTGCCAGCAGTGAGCGAGGGACCCAGTACTTC.